A selection of T cell receptor beta chains follows, all from one sample in a study of cytomegalovirus exposure and HLA in healthy donors. Using immunoSEQ multiplex PCR, the repertoire was profiled, and TCRdb retains in-frame clones only, with some absent. The repertoire has about 100,000 clones, roughly 77% of them found once; the top ten carry under 8.5%. Source material: PBMCs. The receptors here all came from a man aged 25 to 45 in good health and CMV-seronegative. CDR3s include the opening cysteine and the closing phenylalanine or tryptophan. The order of the fields is V gene, CDR3 protein.

TRBV5-4	CASSSLLGGFTEAFF
TRBV5-1	CASSPRGQGALADTQYF
TRBV9	CASSPFGARRDHTEAFF
TRBV9	CASSRDFTDTQYF
TRBV19	CASRGTSVWSSYGYTF
TRBV19	CASSMGRDTEAFF
TRBV7-9	CASSQKLSGNTEAFF
TRBV28	CASSLGLVNQPQHF
TRBV5-5	CASSLWSEGNSPLHF
TRBV5-4	CASSLEGQVYTGELFF
TRBV7-9	CASSLRGNPGNTIYF
TRBV7-9	CASSLSTGAGTEAFF
TRBV19	CASKEGSYNSPLHF
TRBV5-1	CASSLIEQGQDEQYF
TRBV6-1	CASSTGQARWGYTF
TRBV19	CASSLPGQDTEAFF
TRBV30	CAWGRDTQYF
TRBV7-2	CASSPDREGGYTF
TRBV27	CASSPRTPPEQYF
TRBV7-9	CASSQLQGTGPEAFF
TRBV30	CAWSEGLAGGSYNEQFF
TRBV7-2	CASSLARGPLSMNTEAFF
TRBV29-1	CSVVTGTKNIQYF